This T cell receptor (beta chain) appears in the sequencing data of a study of blood T cells in healthy people across ages. Study-level results: Long-lived and aged donors differed, with more naive CD4+ cells and higher diversity in the long-lived. No one knew whether donors had CMV, which possibly confounded expanded clonotype changes. The fall in TCR beta diversity per million T cells was roughly linear with age.

The V gene end was trimmed by 4 bases and the J gene end by 7 bases; junction bases not matched to a gene: 13. This CDR3 comprises 16 residues. Germline V lookup: CDR1 SEHNR, CDR2 FQNEAQ (reference sequence). Combining a sample-barcoded 5' primer with a J-beta primer mix, a second PCR ran for roughly 6 to 12 cycles. MiXCR, applied by TCRdb to the 5' RACE reads, yields one record per CDR3 protein. Among about 1.1 million distinct CDR3 sequences, around two fifths were seen once, and the ten largest hold about 12%. About this clonotype itself: As yet, its antigen is unknown.

Sequencing used blood. The chain couples TRBV7-9 to TRBJ2-1; TRBD1 matches 7 bases. The sequence was collected from a man between 18 and 29 years old in good health. CDR3 sequence: CASSSPGQPRYNEQFF. The CDR3 coding sequence is TGTGCCAGCAGCTCTCCGGGACAGCCTAGGTATAATGAGCAGTTCTTC.